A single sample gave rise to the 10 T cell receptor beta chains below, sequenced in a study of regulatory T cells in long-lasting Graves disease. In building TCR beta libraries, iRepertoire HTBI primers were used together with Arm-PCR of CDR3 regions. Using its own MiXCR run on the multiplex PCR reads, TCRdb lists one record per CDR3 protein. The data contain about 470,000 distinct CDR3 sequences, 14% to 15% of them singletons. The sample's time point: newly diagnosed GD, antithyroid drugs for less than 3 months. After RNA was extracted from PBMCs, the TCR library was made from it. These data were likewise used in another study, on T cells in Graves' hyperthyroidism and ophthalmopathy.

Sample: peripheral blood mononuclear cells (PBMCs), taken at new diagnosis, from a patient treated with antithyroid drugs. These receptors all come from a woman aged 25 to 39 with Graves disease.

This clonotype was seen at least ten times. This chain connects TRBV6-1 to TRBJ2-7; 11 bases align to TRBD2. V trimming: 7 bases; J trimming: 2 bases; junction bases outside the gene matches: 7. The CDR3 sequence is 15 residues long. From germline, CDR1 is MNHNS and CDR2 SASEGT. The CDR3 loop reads CASTNPGLAAYEQYF. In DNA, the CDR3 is TGTGCCAGCACCAATCCGGGACTAGCGGCCTACGAGCAGTACTTC.

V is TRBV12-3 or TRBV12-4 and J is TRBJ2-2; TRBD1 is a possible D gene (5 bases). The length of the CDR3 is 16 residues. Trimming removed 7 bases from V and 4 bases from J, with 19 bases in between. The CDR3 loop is CASTPQGRGSTGELFF. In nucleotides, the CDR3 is TGTGCCAGCACCCCCCAAGGTAGGGGATCCACCGGGGAGCTGTTTTTT.

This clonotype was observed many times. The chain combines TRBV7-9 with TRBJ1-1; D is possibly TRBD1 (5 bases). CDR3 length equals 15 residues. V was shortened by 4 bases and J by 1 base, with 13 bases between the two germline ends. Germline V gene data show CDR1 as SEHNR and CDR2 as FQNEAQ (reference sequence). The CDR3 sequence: CASSWIDSPNTEAFF. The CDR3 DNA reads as TGTGCCAGCAGCTGGATTGACAGTCCGAACACTGAAGCTTTCTTT.

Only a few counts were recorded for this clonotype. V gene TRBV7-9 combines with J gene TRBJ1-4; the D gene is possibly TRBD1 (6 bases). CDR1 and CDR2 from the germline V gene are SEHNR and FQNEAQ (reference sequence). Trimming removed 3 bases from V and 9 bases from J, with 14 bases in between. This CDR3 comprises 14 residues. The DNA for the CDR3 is TGTGCCAGCAGCTTCCAGGGGCCCTTGCAAAAACTGTTTTTT. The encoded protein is CASSFQGPLQKLFF.

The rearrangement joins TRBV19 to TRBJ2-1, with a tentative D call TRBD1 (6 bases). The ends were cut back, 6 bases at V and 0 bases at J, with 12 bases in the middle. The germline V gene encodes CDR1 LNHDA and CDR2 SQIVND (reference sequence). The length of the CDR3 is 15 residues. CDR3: CASRTDRNSYNEQFF. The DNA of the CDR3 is TGTGCCAGTAGGACCGACAGGAACTCCTACAATGAGCAGTTCTTC. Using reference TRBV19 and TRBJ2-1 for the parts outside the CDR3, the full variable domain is DGGITQSPKYLFRKEGQNVTLSCEQNLNHDAMYWYRQDPGQGLRLIYYSQIVNDFQKGDIAEGYSVSREKKESFPLTVTSAQKNPTAFYLCASRTDRNSYNEQFFGPGTRLTVL.

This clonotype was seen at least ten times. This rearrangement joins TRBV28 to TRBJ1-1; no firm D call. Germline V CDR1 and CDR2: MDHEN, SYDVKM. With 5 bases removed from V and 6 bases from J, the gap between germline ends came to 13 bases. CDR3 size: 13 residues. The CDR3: CASSPPGLAEAFF. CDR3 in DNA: TGTGCCAGCAGTCCGCCGGGCTTGGCTGAAGCTTTCTTT.

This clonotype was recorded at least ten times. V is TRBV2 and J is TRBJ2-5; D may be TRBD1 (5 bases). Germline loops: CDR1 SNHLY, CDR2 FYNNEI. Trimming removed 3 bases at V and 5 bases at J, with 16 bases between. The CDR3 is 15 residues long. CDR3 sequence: CASSELEGARETQYF. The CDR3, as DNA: TGTGCCAGCAGTGAGTTGGAAGGGGCGAGGGAGACCCAGTACTTC.

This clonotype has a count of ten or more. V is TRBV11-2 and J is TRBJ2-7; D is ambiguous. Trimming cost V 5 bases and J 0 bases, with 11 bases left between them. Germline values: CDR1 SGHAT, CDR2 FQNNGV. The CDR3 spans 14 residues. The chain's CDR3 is CASSQPIGSYEQYF. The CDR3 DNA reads TGTGCCAGCAGCCAGCCTATCGGCTCCTACGAGCAGTACTTC. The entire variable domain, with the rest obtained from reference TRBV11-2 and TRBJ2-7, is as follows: EAGVAQSPRYKIIEKRQSVAFWCNPISGHATLYWYQQILGQGPKLLIQFQNNGVVDDSQLPKDRFSAERLKGVDSTLKIQPAKLEDSAVYLCASSQPIGSYEQYFGPGTRLTVT.

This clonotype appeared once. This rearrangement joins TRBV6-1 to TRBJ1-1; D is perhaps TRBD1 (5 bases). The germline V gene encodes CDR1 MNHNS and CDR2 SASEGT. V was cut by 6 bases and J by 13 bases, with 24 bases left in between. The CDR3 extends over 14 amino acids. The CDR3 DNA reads TGTGCCAGCAGCCCCCCGCAGGTGGGGCTAGGGTTTTTCTTT. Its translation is CASSPPQVGLGFFF.

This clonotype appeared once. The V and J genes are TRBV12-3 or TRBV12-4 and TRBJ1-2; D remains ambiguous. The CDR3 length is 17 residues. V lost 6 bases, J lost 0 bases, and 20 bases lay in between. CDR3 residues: CASSPMFGGLTNYGYTF. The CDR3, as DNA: TGTGCCAGCAGCCCTATGTTCGGAGGCCTCACTAACTATGGCTACACCTTC.